In this sample, the clone carrying this T cell receptor (beta chain) turned up once. These data are taken from a study of OX40 agonist ivuxolimab in advanced cancers. The CDR3 spans 16 residues. With 4 bases clipped from V and 6 bases from J, the junction kept 12 bases outside the gene matches. CDR1 and CDR2 (germline): LNHDA, SQIVND (reference sequence). The table came from immunoSEQ multiplex PCR; TCRdb's copy has only in-frame clones and leaves some out. The data contain around 84,000 clones, roughly 92% of them singletons. The gene calls are TRBV19 and TRBJ2-7, with TRBD1 identical over 10 bases. The receptor's source is an adult with an advanced solid tumor such as melanoma, head and neck, liver or kidney cancer. The sample in question was CD4+ or CD8+ T cells sorted from blood, obtained in a trial of the OX40 agonist ivuxolimab. DNA for the CDR3: TGTGCCAGTAGTAGAGGGACAGGGGAATCTTCGGCCGAGCAGTACTTC. It translates to CASSRGTGESSAEQYF. Full variable domain (missing parts from reference TRBV19 and TRBJ2-7): DGGITQSPKYLFRKEGQNVTLSCEQNLNHDAMYWYRQDPGQGLRLIYYSQIVNDFQKGDIAEGYSVSREKKESFPLTVTSAQKNPTAFYLCASSRGTGESSAEQYFGPGTRLTVT.